Below, 30 T cell receptor beta chains from the same sample are listed, as sequenced in a study of blood T cell repertoires in COVID-19. Profiled with immunoSEQ multiplex PCR; TCRdb holds only in-frame clones, not every one. The sample includes just under 150,000 clones, around nine tenths of them seen just once. The sample comprised peripheral blood. The receptors were gathered from a woman aged 45-65 years with active or convalescent COVID-19.

DNA for the CDR3: TGTGCCAGCAGTTACTCTCTGGACAGGGTTCATCAGCCCCAGCATTTT. Protein sequence: CASSYSLDRVHQPQHF. The J gene is TRBJ1-5, the V gene TRBV6-2 or TRBV6-3, with 8 bases lining up with TRBD1. The CDR3 has 16 residues. V trimming: 0 bases; J trimming: 5 bases; junction bases outside the gene matches: 6. Germline CDR1 reads MNHEY; CDR2 reads SVGEGT.

J is TRBJ1-2 and V is TRBV5-1, with D possibly matching TRBD1 (6 bases). Per germline, CDR1 SGHRS and CDR2 YFSETQ. The CDR3 extends over 13 amino acids. V gave up 4 bases and J gave up 6 bases, with 13 bases separating them. The CDR3 DNA is TGCGCCAGCAGCCCAGGGACAAGCCATGGCTACACCTTC. This codes for CASSPGTSHGYTF.

This chain links TRBV29-1 with TRBJ2-1; the match to TRBD1 covers 7 bases. After removal of 5 bases from V and 1 base from J, the junction contained 2 bases not matched to a gene. CDR1 SQVTM and CDR2 ANQGSEA come from the germline V gene. The CDR3 has 13 residues. The CDR3 bases are TGCAGCGTTCAGACAGGGTCCTACAATGAGCAGTTCTTC. It yields the protein CSVQTGSYNEQFF.

Concerning this clone itself: One end of the junction fails to match germline, which may point to a read error. V is TRBV30 and J is TRBJ2-1; 7 bases agree with TRBD2. Germline CDR1 is GTSNPN and CDR2 is SVGIG (reference sequence). The CDR3 contains 13 residues. CDR3 bases: TGTGCCCGGAGCGGGATAAGTGGTGGTGAGCAGTTCTTC. It specifies CARSGISGGEQFF.

This rearrangement joins TRBV12-5 to TRBJ2-1; TRBD2 matches 12 bases. Looked up from germline, CDR1 is LGHNT and CDR2 is FRNRAP. The CDR3 is 21 amino acids. Trimming took 0 bases from V and 0 from J; bases not matched to a gene: 12. CDR3 loop: CASGLVQGRGLAGSSYNEQFF. The CDR3 region has the DNA TGTGCTAGTGGTTTGGTACAAGGCAGAGGACTAGCGGGGAGCTCCTACAATGAGCAGTTCTTC. Full variable domain (rest looked up from reference TRBV12-5 and TRBJ2-1): DARVTQTPRHKVTEMGQEVTMRCQPILGHNTVFWYRQTMMQGLELLAYFRNRAPLDDSGMPKDRFSAEMPDATLATLKIQPSEPRDSAVYFCASGLVQGRGLAGSSYNEQFFGPGTRLTVL.

The rearrangement joins TRBV2 to TRBJ2-1; TRBD2 agrees at 7 bases. The germline gives CDR1 SNHLY, CDR2 FYNNEI. The CDR3 has 15 residues. The trim removed 3 bases at V and 3 bases at J, leaving 5 bases unmatched. The CDR3, as DNA: TGTGCCAGCAGTGAGACGGGGGGTAACTACAATGAGCAGTTCTTC. It yields the protein CASSETGGNYNEQFF.

This chain links TRBV11-1 with TRBJ2-7, with D unclear. The V end lost 4 bases, the J end lost 6 bases, and 7 bases lay between the germline ends. This CDR3 has 11 residues. Germline V gives CDR1 SGHAT, CDR2 FQDESV (reference sequence). The CDR3 spells CASSSYLEQYF. The CDR3 DNA reads TGTGCCAGCAGCTCTTATCTCGAGCAGTACTTC.

The chain couples TRBV19 to TRBJ1-2, with 8 nucleotides matching TRBD1. The CDR3 length is 15 residues. V lost 3 bases and J lost 7; bases outside the gene matches: 10. Germline assignment: CDR1 LNHDA and CDR2 SQIVND (reference sequence). CDR3 in DNA: TGTGCCAGTAGTATCCCGGGACAGGTATCGGGTGGCTACACCTTC. This translates into CASSIPGQVSGGYTF.

The chain combines TRBV18 with TRBJ1-5; 8 bases are shared with TRBD1. Trimming took 2 bases from V and 4 from J; bases not matched to a gene: 10. The CDR3 spans 17 residues. Germline assignment: CDR1 KGHSH and CDR2 LQKENI. This CDR3 reads CASSPGSGQGANQPQHF. CDR3 nucleotide sequence: TGTGCCAGCTCACCAGGCTCTGGACAGGGAGCGAATCAGCCCCAGCATTTT.

The rearrangement uses TRBV18 and TRBJ2-3; D not certain. Trimming removed 1 base at V and 6 bases at J, with 14 bases between. CDR3 length equals 15 residues. Germline CDR1 reads KGHSH; CDR2 reads LQKENI. CDR3 DNA sequence: TGTGCCAGCTCACCACTCGCAGGTCCCTCCGATACGCAGTATTTT. Residues: CASSPLAGPSDTQYF.

Here the CDR3 reads CASSRTTGNYGYTF. In DNA form, the CDR3 reads TGTGCCAGCTCACGGACTACGGGTAACTATGGCTACACCTTC. V usage is TRBV18 and J usage is TRBJ1-2, with D unclear. V lost 4 bases and J 1 base, leaving 10 bases between the germline ends. The germline gives CDR1 KGHSH, CDR2 LQKENI. The CDR3 is 14 residues long.

V gene TRBV4-2 combines with J gene TRBJ1-2; 8 bases agree with TRBD1. The CDR3 runs 18 residues. Germline CDR1 is LGHNA and CDR2 is YNFKEQ. Trimming removed 1 base from V and 1 base from J; junction bases left unmatched: 11. The CDR3 is CASSQGYMGQDDNYGYTF. CDR3 DNA sequence: TGTGCCAGCAGCCAAGGGTACATGGGACAGGATGATAACTATGGCTACACCTTC.

This chain links TRBV11-2 with TRBJ2-7, with a tentative D call TRBD2 (5 bases). The CDR3 consists of 14 residues. Trimming removed 2 bases from V and 2 bases from J, with 10 bases in between. Per the germline V gene, CDR1 is SGHAT and CDR2 is FQNNGV. The CDR3 sequence: CASSLRGPPYEQYF. The CDR3 DNA reads TGTGCCAGCAGCTTACGAGGGCCTCCCTACGAGCAGTACTTC.

This chain connects TRBV28 to TRBJ1-1, with D uncertain. Trimming cost V 7 bases and J 5 bases, with 23 bases left between them. The germline gives CDR1 MDHEN, CDR2 SYDVKM. This CDR3 region has 16 residues. The CDR3 is CASILPQNPRGTEAFF. The CDR3 region has the DNA TGTGCCAGCATTCTCCCTCAGAATCCTCGGGGAACTGAAGCTTTCTTT.

V and J are TRBV5-5 and TRBJ2-1; the match to TRBD2 covers 9 bases. The CDR3 is 16 residues long. The V gene's germline CDR1 is SGHKS and CDR2 YYEKEE (reference sequence). Trimming took 0 bases from V and 2 from J; bases not matched to a gene: 3. In nucleotides, the CDR3 is TGTGCCAGCAGCTTGGGTGCTAGCGGGACCTACAATGAGCAGTTCTTC. The encoded protein is CASSLGASGTYNEQFF.

This chain uses TRBV18 with TRBJ2-7; D not certain. The V end was cut by 3 bases, the J end by 4 bases, with 10 bases between. The CDR3 loop spans 13 amino acids. Germline-derived CDR1 and CDR2 are KGHSH and LQKENI. The CDR3 reads CASSPLELYEQYF. CDR3 coding DNA: TGTGCCAGCTCACCCCTTGAACTATACGAGCAGTACTTC.

This clone was found once. The J gene is TRBJ1-1, the V gene TRBV19; weak D call: TRBD1 (5 bases). Trimming stripped 6 bases from V and 1 base from J, with 9 bases between. There are 13 residues in the CDR3. From germline, CDR1 is LNHDA and CDR2 SQIVND (reference sequence). In DNA form, the CDR3 reads TGTGCCAGTAGCGGAGACAGGAACACTGAAGCTTTCTTT. It encodes CASSGDRNTEAFF.

As regards this clone: Different DNA sequences within this sample yield the same CDR3. The chain combines TRBV3-1 (or the pseudogene TRBV3-2) with TRBJ1-3; no clear D. V shed 1 base and J shed 5 bases, with 6 bases lying between them. The CDR3 covers 13 residues. In germline, CDR1 is LGHDT, CDR2 YNNKEL (reference sequence). CDR3 in DNA: TGTGCCAGCAGCCAAGGCGCGAGAAACACCATATATTTT. Its protein product is CASSQGARNTIYF.

The chain has TRBV6-1 and TRBJ2-7, with a weak D call TRBD2 (5 bases). Germline CDR1 reads MNHNS; CDR2 reads SASEGT. With 2 bases removed from V and 10 bases from J, the gap between germline ends came to 12 bases. The CDR3 is 12 residues long. CDR3 sequence reads: CASSERGPPQYF. For the CDR3, the DNA is TGTGCCAGCAGTGAAAGAGGGCCTCCCCAGTACTTC.

CDR3 in amino acids: CASSDGQGEDEKLFF. CDR3 in DNA: TGTGCCAGCAGTGACGGACAGGGGGAAGATGAAAAACTGTTTTTT. The chain couples TRBV6-4 to TRBJ1-4; 10 positions agree with TRBD1. Germline lookup yields CDR1 MRHNA and CDR2 SNTAGT. Trimming removed 2 bases from V and 6 bases from J; junction bases left unmatched: 3. This CDR3 contains 15 residues.

The V and J genes are TRBV7-2 and TRBJ1-2, with D perhaps TRBD1 (6 bases). The CDR3 loop spans 13 amino acids. Trimming removed 4 bases from V and 8 bases from J, with 14 bases in between. Germline V gene data show CDR1 as SGHTA and CDR2 as FQGNSA. CDR3 nucleotide sequence: TGTGCCAGCAGCTCCACAGGGCTGGAGGGCTACACCTTC. Protein sequence: CASSSTGLEGYTF.

V gene TRBV9 combines with J gene TRBJ1-2; D uncertain. Trimming removed 6 bases at V and 2 bases at J, with 11 bases between. CDR1 is SGDLS, CDR2 YYNGEE, per germline. The CDR3 spans 13 residues. CDR3 loop: CASTKEGNYGYTF. The CDR3, as DNA: TGTGCCAGCACCAAGGAGGGCAACTATGGCTACACCTTC.

This chain uses TRBV5-6 with TRBJ1-6; D ambiguous. In germline, CDR1 is SGHDT, CDR2 YYEEEE. This CDR3 spans 13 amino acids. V was shortened by 5 bases and J by 6 bases, with 9 bases between the two germline ends. The CDR3 DNA reads TGTGCCAGCAGTAGGCGGGGTAATTCACCCCTCCACTTT. Translation: CASSRRGNSPLHF.

This clone was picked up many times. This chain connects TRBV27 to TRBJ2-7; TRBD1 matches at 8 bases. This CDR3 is built from 14 residues. The trim removed 6 bases at V and 4 bases at J, leaving 8 bases unmatched. Germline lookup yields CDR1 MNHEY and CDR2 SMNVEV (reference sequence). The CDR3 is CASSQDREEYEQYF. In DNA form, the CDR3 reads TGTGCCAGCAGCCAGGACAGGGAGGAGTACGAGCAGTACTTC.

In its sample, this clone was seen once. This sequence joins TRBV2 and TRBJ1-2; the D gene is possibly TRBD1 (6 bases). CDR1 and CDR2 from the germline V gene are SNHLY and FYNNEI. This CDR3 spans 13 amino acids. Trimming left V 10 bases short and J 4 bases short, with 16 bases between. As DNA, the CDR3 is TGTGCCATCCCAATACAGGGCGCCTATGGCTACACCTTC. Translated, it gives CAIPIQGAYGYTF.

This clone was observed a single time. The gene calls are TRBV5-4 and TRBJ2-2, with D possibly being TRBD1 (6 bases). V lost 2 bases and J lost 4, with 15 bases in between. Germline-derived CDR1 and CDR2 are SGHNT and YYREEE (reference sequence). The CDR3 spans 16 residues. CDR3 residues: CASSFGGRAGTGELFF. The CDR3, as DNA: TGTGCCAGCAGCTTTGGGGGCCGTGCGGGCACCGGGGAGCTGTTTTTT. The variable domain in full, with the rest retrieved from reference TRBV5-4 and TRBJ2-2, is ETGVTQSPTHLIKTRGQQVTLRCSSQSGHNTVSWYQQALGQGPQFIFQYYREEENGRGNFPPRFSGLQFPNYSSELNVNALELDDSALYLCASSFGGRAGTGELFFGEGSRLTVL.

V and J are TRBV29-1 and TRBJ1-5, with 8 nucleotides matching TRBD1. The junction had 16 bases not matched to a gene; V was cut back by 6 bases and J by 0 bases. Germline V CDR1 and CDR2: SQVTM, ANQGSEA. The CDR3 is made up of 18 amino acids. The CDR3 DNA is TGCAGCGTCGTTCGTCCTTTGACAGGGGTCGATAGCAATCAGCCCCAGCATTTT. Amino acids: CSVVRPLTGVDSNQPQHF.

The rearrangement uses TRBV28 and TRBJ2-7; D ambiguous. Germline values: CDR1 MDHEN, CDR2 SYDVKM. The CDR3 has 11 amino acids. V lost 6 bases, J lost 3 bases, and 6 bases lay in between. The CDR3 region has the DNA TGTGCCAGCAGGGCAAACTACGAGCAGTACTTC. This encodes CASRANYEQYF.

J is TRBJ2-1 and V is TRBV11-2, with TRBD1 as a possible D gene (5 bases). This CDR3 has 14 residues. The germline CDR1 and CDR2 sequences are SGHAT and FQNNGV. V was cut by 1 base and J by 6 bases, with 10 bases left in between. CDR3 DNA sequence: TGTGCCAGCAGCTTAGCTCAGGGTTTCAATGAGCAGTTCTTC. It is translated as CASSLAQGFNEQFF.

This chain joins TRBV18 and TRBJ2-1; D possibly corresponds to TRBD2 (6 bases). The CDR3 has 14 amino acids. Germline V gene data show CDR1 as KGHSH and CDR2 as LQKENI. V dropped 3 bases and J dropped 9 bases, with 15 bases sitting between them. The CDR3 loop is CASSPSRGITEQFF. CDR3 nucleotides: TGTGCCAGCTCACCGAGCCGCGGGATTACTGAGCAGTTCTTC.